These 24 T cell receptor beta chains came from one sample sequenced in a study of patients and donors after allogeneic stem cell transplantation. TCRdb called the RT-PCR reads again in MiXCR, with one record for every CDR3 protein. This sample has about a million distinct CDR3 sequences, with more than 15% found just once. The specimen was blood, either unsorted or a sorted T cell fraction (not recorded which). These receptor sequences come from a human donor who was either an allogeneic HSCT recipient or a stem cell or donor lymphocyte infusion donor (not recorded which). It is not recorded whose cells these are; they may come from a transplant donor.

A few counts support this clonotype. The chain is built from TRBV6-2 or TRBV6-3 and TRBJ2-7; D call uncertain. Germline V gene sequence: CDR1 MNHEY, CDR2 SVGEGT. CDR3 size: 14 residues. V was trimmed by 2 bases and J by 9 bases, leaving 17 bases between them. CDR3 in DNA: TGTGCCAGCAGTTACGATCCCCTAAGCCAAGGGCAGTACTTC. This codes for CASSYDPLSQGQYF.

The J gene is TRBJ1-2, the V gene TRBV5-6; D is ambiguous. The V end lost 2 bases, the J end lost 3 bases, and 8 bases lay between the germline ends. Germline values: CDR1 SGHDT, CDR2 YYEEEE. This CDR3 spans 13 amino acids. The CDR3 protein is CASSLRPYYGYTF. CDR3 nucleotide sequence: TGTGCCAGCAGCTTACGACCCTACTATGGCTACACCTTC.

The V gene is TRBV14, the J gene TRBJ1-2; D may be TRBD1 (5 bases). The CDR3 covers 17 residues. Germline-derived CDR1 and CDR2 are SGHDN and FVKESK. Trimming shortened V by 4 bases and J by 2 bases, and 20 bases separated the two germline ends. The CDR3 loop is CASSPSPGSKTNYGYTF. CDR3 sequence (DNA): TGTGCCAGCAGCCCAAGCCCAGGGTCGAAGACAAACTATGGCTACACCTTC. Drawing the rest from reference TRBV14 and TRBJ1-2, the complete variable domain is EAGVTQFPSHSVIEKGQTVTLRCDPISGHDNLYWYRRVMGKEIKFLLHFVKESKQDESGMPNNRFLAERTGGTYSTLKVQPAELEDSGVYFCASSPSPGSKTNYGYTFGSGTRLTVV.

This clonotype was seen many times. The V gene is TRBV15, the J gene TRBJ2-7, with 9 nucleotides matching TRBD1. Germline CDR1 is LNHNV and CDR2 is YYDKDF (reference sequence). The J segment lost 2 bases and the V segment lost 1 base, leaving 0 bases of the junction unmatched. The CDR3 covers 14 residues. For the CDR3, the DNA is TGTGCCACCAGCAGAGGACAGGGGGCCTACGAGCAGTACTTC. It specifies CATSRGQGAYEQYF.

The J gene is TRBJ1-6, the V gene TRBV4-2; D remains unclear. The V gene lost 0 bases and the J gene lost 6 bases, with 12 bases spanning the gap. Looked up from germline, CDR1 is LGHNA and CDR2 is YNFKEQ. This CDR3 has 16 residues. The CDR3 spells CASSQDRGYSNSPLHF. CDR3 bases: TGTGCCAGCAGCCAAGATAGAGGATACTCTAATTCACCCCTCCACTTT.

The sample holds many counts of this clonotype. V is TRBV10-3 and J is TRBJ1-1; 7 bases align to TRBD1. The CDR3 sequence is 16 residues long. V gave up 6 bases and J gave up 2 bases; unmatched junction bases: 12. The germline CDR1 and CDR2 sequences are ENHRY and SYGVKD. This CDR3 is CAIRLTNTGANTEAFF. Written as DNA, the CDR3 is TGTGCCATCAGACTGACCAACACAGGGGCAAACACTGAAGCTTTCTTT.

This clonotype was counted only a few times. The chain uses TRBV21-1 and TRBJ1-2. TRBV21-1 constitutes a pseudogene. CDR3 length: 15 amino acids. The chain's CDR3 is CASSKEDRTNYGYTF. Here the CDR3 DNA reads TGTGCCAGCAGCAAAGAGGACCGCACTAACTATGGCTACACCTTC.

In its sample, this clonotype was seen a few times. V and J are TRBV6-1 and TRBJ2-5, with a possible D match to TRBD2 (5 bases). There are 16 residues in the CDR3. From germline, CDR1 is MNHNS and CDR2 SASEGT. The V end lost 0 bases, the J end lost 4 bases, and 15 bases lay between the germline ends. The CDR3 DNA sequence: TGTGCCAGCAGTGAAGCTGCCTGGTACGAGGGAGAGACCCAGTACTTC. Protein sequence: CASSEAAWYEGETQYF.

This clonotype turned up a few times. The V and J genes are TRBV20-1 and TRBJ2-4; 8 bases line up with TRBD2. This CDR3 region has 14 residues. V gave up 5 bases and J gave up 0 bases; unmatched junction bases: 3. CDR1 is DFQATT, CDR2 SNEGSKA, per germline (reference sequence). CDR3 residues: CSARGGRAKNIQYF. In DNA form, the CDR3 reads TGCAGTGCTCGGGGGGGCCGAGCCAAAAACATTCAGTACTTC.

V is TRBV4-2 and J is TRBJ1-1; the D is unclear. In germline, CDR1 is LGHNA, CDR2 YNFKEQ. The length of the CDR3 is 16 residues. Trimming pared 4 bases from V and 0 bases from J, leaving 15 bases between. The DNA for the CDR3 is TGTGCCAGCAGCCCGCCTAGGGCAGTCATGAACACTGAAGCTTTCTTT. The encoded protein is CASSPPRAVMNTEAFF.

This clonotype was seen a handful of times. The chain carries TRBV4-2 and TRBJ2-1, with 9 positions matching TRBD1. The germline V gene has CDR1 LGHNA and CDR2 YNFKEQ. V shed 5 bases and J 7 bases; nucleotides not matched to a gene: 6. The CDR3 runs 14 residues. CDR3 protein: CASSTQGARNEQFF. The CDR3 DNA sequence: TGTGCCAGCAGCACACAGGGGGCTCGGAATGAGCAGTTCTTC.

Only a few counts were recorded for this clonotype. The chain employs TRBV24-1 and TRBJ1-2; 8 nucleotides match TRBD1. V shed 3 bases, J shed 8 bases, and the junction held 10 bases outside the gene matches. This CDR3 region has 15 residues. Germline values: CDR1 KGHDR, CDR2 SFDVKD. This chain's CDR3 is CATSDPGQAARGYTF. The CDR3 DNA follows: TGTGCCACCAGTGATCCGGGACAGGCGGCGCGAGGCTACACCTTC.

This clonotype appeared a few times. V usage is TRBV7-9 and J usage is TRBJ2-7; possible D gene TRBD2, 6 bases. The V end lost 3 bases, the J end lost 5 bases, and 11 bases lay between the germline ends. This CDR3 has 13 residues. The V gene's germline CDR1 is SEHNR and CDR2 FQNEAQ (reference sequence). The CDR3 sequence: CASSFREANEQYF. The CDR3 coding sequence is TGTGCCAGCAGCTTCAGGGAGGCAAACGAGCAGTACTTC.

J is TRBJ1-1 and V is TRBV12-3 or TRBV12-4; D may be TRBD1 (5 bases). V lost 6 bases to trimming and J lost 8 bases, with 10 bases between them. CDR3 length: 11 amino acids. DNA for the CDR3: TGTGCCAGCAGACAGGCCGGAGAAGCTTTCTTT. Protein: CASRQAGEAFF.

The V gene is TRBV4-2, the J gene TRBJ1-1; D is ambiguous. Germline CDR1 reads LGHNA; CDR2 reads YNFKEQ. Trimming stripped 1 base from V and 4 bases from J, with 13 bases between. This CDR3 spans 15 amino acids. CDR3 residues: CASSQVRSLGTEAFF. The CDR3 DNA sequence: TGTGCCAGCAGCCAAGTTAGATCCCTGGGCACTGAAGCTTTCTTT.

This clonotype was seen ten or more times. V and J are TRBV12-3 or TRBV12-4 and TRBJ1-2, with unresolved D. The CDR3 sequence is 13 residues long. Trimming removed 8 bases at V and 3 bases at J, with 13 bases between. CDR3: CASSIEPDYGYTF. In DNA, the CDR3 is TGTGCCAGCTCAATTGAGCCCGACTATGGCTACACCTTC.

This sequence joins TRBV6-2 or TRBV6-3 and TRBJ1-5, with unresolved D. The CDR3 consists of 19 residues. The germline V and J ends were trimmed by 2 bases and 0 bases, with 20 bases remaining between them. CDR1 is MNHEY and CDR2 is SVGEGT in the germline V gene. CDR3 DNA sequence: TGTGCCAGCAGTTACCTCCCGGGCGACTCTCTTTATAGCAATCAGCCCCAGCATTTT. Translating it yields CASSYLPGDSLYSNQPQHF.

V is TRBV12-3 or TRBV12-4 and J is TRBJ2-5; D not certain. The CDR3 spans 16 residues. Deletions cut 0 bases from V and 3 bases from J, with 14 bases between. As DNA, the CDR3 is TGTGCCAGCAGTTTAGCGCTCGGGTCTCAAAAAGAGACCCAGTACTTC. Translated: CASSLALGSQKETQYF.

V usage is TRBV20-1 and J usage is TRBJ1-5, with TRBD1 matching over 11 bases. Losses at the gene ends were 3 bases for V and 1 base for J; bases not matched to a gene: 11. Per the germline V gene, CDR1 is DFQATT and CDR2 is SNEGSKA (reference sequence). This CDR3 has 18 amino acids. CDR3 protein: CSARGEAGTGGSNQPQHF. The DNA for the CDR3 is TGCAGTGCTAGGGGGGAAGCCGGGACAGGGGGGAGCAATCAGCCCCAGCATTTT.

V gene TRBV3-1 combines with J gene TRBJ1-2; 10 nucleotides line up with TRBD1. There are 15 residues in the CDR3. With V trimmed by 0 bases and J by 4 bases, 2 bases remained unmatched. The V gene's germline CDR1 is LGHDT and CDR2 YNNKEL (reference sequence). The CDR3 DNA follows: TGTGCCAGCAGCCAAGAAAGGGACAGGGGCTATGGCTACACCTTC. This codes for CASSQERDRGYGYTF.

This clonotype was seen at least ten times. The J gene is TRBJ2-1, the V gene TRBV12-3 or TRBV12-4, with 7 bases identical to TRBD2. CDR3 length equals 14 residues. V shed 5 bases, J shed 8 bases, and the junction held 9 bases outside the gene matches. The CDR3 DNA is TGTGCCAGCAGTCCGCGGACTAGTCAGGATGAGCAGTTCTTC. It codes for CASSPRTSQDEQFF.

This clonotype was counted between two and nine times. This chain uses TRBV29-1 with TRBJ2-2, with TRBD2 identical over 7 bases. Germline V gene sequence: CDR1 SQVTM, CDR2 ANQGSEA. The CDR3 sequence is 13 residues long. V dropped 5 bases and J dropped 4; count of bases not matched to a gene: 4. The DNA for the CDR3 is TGCAGCGTTCAAAGGACTAGCACCGGGGAGCTGTTTTTT. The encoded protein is CSVQRTSTGELFF.

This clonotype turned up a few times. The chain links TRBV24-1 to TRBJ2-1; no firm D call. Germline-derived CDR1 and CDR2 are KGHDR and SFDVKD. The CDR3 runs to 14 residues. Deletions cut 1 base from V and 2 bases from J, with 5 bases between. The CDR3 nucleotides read TGTGCCACCAGTGATTTCTCTACCTACAATGAGCAGTTCTTC. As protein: CATSDFSTYNEQFF.

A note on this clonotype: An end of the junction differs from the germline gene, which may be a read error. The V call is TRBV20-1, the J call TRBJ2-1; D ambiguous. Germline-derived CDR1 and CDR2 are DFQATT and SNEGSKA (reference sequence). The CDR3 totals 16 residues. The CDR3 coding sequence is TGCAGTGCGGAGAGAGAGGCCAGCCCTAGATACAATGACCAGTTCTTC. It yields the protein CSAEREASPRYNDQFF.